The entry that follows covers one T cell receptor (beta chain) sequence. The CDR3 has 11 residues. Germline V CDR1 and CDR2: DFQATT, SNEGSKA (reference sequence). Deletions cut 3 bases from V and 5 bases from J, with 8 bases between. The data are from a study of blood T cell repertoires in COVID-19. Study-wide background: The samples span acute and convalescent COVID-19 from the United States, Italy and Spain. In each case, the material was cDNA or gDNA derived from T cells, B-cell-depleted T cells, or PBMCs.

In the source study's methods: Amplification from reference gene primers served as the basis for estimated nucleated cell counts. The data were produced by immunoSEQ multiplex PCR, yet TCRdb's version contains in-frame clones alone and is incomplete. V and J calls plus clone size are reproduced from that table; the DNA served to infer D and trimming. The data hold approximately 65,000 clones, with 89% observed a single time. V usage is TRBV20-1 and J usage is TRBJ2-7, with D perhaps TRBD2 (6 bases). The origin of this receptor is a woman aged 50 to 60 with active COVID-19. Sequencing was performed on peripheral blood. The CDR3 sequence is CSASSGHEQYF. In DNA form, the CDR3 reads TGCAGTGCTAGTAGCGGCCACGAGCAGTACTTC.